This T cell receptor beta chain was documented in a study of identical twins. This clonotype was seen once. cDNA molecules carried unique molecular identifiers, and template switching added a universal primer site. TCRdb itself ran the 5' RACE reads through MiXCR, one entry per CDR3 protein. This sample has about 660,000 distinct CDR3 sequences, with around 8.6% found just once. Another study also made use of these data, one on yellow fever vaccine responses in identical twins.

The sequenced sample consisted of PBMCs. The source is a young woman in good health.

The CDR3, as DNA: TGTGCCAGCAGCTTAAAGTGGATAGCGGGGGGGCAGGAGACCCAGTACTTC. This sequence encodes CASSLKWIAGGQETQYF. The chain joins TRBV11-2 to TRBJ2-5, with 11 bases matching TRBD2. The CDR3 totals 17 residues. The germline V gene has CDR1 SGHAT and CDR2 FQNNGV. The junction had 10 bases not matched to a gene; V was cut back by 2 bases and J by 5 bases.